A single TCR beta chain is shown here with its context. Its antigen is undetermined. Germline V gene lookup returns CDR1 SNHLY and CDR2 FYNNEI. V lost 7 bases and J lost 6; bases outside the gene matches: 8. The CDR3 length is 14 residues. This entry comes from a study of pediatric ulcerative colitis. Whole-study findings and limits: Acute severe colitis showed lower rectal diversity from clonal expansions. Two patients had blood samples with substantially reduced template counts.

One to two pinch biopsies were taken from the rectum during colonoscopy. Controls: normal colonoscopy findings, no IBD within the following year. Libraries were prepared by immunoSEQ multiplex PCR; TCRdb keeps only in-frame clonotypes and omits some of them. The table has 10,000 to 12,000 clones, roughly four fifths seen once; the top ten hold about 3.6%. This receptor was identified in a girl aged 10 to 17 who was a control in a study of pediatric ulcerative colitis. This chain joins TRBV2 and TRBJ2-2; 7 bases fit TRBD1. Sequencing was carried out using gut tissue. The CDR3 is CASTAGTVAGELFF. The CDR3 DNA is TGTGCCAGCACAGCAGGGACAGTCGCCGGGGAGCTGTTTTTT.